A selection of T cell receptor beta chains follows, all from one sample in a study of blood T cell repertoires in COVID-19. Measured with immunoSEQ multiplex PCR; TCRdb has only the in-frame clones, and not every one. The table lists roughly 60,000 clones, about 87% of them singletons. Sequencing was performed on peripheral blood. These receptors were obtained from a man aged 35 to 55 with COVID-19, enrolled during active disease. The CDR3 runs from the conserved cysteine through the conserved F or W. A D gene is named only where the DNA matches it firmly. The size field is filled for only some rows; it gives once, few, many or a size class.

CASSPNPRGEQYF TGTGCCAGCAGCCCAAACCCCCGGGGCGAGCAGTACTTC TRBJ2-7 TRBV7-3 - -
CASSLGERGSSYNEQFF TGCGCCAGCAGCTTGGGCGAGCGGGGGAGCTCCTACAATGAGCAGTTCTTC TRBJ2-1 TRBV5-1 - TRBD2
CASSPQAGINQPQHF TGTGCCAGCAGTCCCCAGGCAGGGATCAATCAGCCCCAGCATTTT TRBJ1-5 TRBV6-5 - -
CASSIRTAPIYGYTF TGTGCCAGCAGCATACGGACAGCCCCCATCTATGGCTACACCTTC TRBJ1-2 TRBV5-6 - -
CASSFSPGQGESPLHF TGCGCCAGCAGCTTTTCCCCGGGACAGGGGGAATCACCCCTCCACTTT TRBJ1-6 TRBV5-1 - TRBD1
CATSRARTDLYEQYF TGTGCCACCAGCAGAGCACGAACAGACCTCTACGAGCAGTACTTC TRBJ2-7 TRBV15 - -
CSASEEASSYNEQFF TGCAGTGCTAGTGAGGAGGCCAGCTCCTACAATGAGCAGTTCTTC TRBJ2-1 TRBV20-1 - -
CASSWDRTSGNTIYF TGTGCCAGCAGCTGGGACAGAACCTCTGGAAACACCATATATTTT TRBJ1-3 TRBV3-1/TRBV3-2 - TRBD1
CASSFGVGNTIYF TGTGCCAGCAGTTTCGGGGTTGGAAACACCATATATTTT TRBJ1-3 TRBV12-3/TRBV12-4 - -
CASSQDLASGYEQYF TGTGCCAGCAGCCAAGATCTAGCTAGCGGCTACGAGCAGTACTTC TRBJ2-7 TRBV14 - TRBD2
CASSIGGQAIEKLFF TGTGCCAGTAGTATAGGGGGACAGGCGATTGAAAAACTGTTTTTT TRBJ1-4 TRBV19 - TRBD1
CASSLFGGSNTGELFF TGTGCCAGCAGTTTATTTGGGGGGAGTAACACCGGGGAGCTGTTTTTT TRBJ2-2 TRBV28 - -
CASSLDRDEKLFF TGTGCCAGCAGCTTGGACAGGGATGAAAAACTGTTTTTT TRBJ1-4 TRBV7-8 - TRBD1
CASTGGTGVNQPQHF TGTGCCAGCACGGGGGGGACAGGGGTCAATCAGCCCCAGCATTTT TRBJ1-5 TRBV2 - TRBD1
CASSPSRTGGYNEKLFF TGTGCCAGCTCACCATCCCGGACAGGGGGGTATAATGAAAAACTGTTTTTT TRBJ1-4 TRBV18 - TRBD1
CASSSGELFF TGTGCCAGCAGTTCGGGGGAGCTGTTTTTT TRBJ2-2 TRBV12-3/TRBV12-4 - -
CATSDSTGNNQPQHF TGTGCCACCAGTGATTCGACAGGGAACAATCAGCCCCAGCATTTT TRBJ1-5 TRBV24-1 few TRBD1
CASSPGQGTTTNEKLFF TGCGCCAGCAGCCCTGGACAGGGGACTACAACTAATGAAAAACTGTTTTTT TRBJ1-4 TRBV5-1 - TRBD1
CASSSLLGGLGNTIYF TGTGCCAGCAGCTCCCTTTTGGGGGGGCTTGGAAACACCATATATTTT TRBJ1-3 TRBV7-9 - -
CASSVVAGGLNTQYF TGTGCCAGCAGCGTAGTAGCGGGGGGGCTCAATACGCAGTATTTT TRBJ2-3 TRBV9 - TRBD2
CASSRTGLTGAFF TGTGCCAGCTCACGAACAGGGTTAACAGGGGCTTTCTTT TRBJ1-1 TRBV18 - -
CASSQVIVRPGNTIYF TGTGCCAGCAGCCAAGTAATTGTGCGTCCTGGAAACACCATATATTTT TRBJ1-3 TRBV14 - -
CASSSLPEQFF TGTGCCAGCAGCTCACTACCCGAGCAGTTCTTC TRBJ2-1 TRBV7-9 - -